This entry concerns a single T cell receptor beta chain. Its antigen is not identified. Antigen-specific CD4+ T cells were first expanded with viral peptide pools by the ViraFEST assay and only then sequenced. Isolation of CD4+ T cells took place after less than twelve days of culture. None of the vaccinated had previously contracted SARS-CoV-2, and their nucleocapsid antibodies tested negative. About 2 million PBMC were seeded per well and grown in the presence of around 10 IU/ml IL-2 and 8 to 10 ug/ml peptides. The data are from a study of vaccination effects on CD4 cells after COVID-19. Findings of the study overall: In the study, convalescent patients were few, and early post-infection timepoints were absent.

CDR3 size: 12 residues. The V end lost 4 bases, the J end lost 1 base, and 1 base lay between the germline ends. Germline CDR1 is LGHDT and CDR2 is YNNKEL (reference sequence). The assay was immunoSEQ multiplex PCR, and TCRdb's table has in-frame clones only and misses some. The repertoire has over 55,000 clones, approximately 75% of them found once; the top ten carry approximately 3.7%. Sequencing used CD4+ T cells from PBMCs cultured with HCoV-OC43 spike peptides, obtained before COVID-19 vaccination. Indicated subset: HCoV-OC43 spike overlapping peptide pool stimulation. V usage is TRBV3-1 (or the pseudogene TRBV3-2) and J usage is TRBJ2-2; D call uncertain. The sequence was obtained from a human donor who received a COVID-19 vaccine. The CDR3 region is CASSLNTGELFF. Written as DNA, the CDR3 is TGTGCCAGCAGCCTGAACACCGGGGAGCTGTTTTTT.